This T cell receptor (beta chain) was sequenced in a study of tumor-infiltrating lymphocytes in localized non-small cell lung cancer (dated by TCRdb to the early 2020s). For the study in its entirety: Patients whose samples were collected after neoadjuvant chemotherapy, as well as both smokers and never-smokers and several histologies, were included in the cohort. From each patient came resected tumor tissue plus uninvolved lung tissue from that same patient, and the uninvolved lung tissue was described as non-adjacent to the tumor. Flow cytometry, multiplex immunofluorescence, RNA-seq, exome sequencing and proteomics were applied to the same patients as TCR sequencing, which was one of several integrated assays. In total, the ICON cohort was made up of under 180 surgical patients who had localized non-small cell lung cancer and whose tumors were resected. The paired tumor versus uninvolved lung comparison of immunoSEQ T-cell fraction included 45 to 65 patients. Beyond this particular receptor, the publication reports: The TCR-derived T-cell fraction showed no difference between the flow cytometry-defined immunotypes IM1 (good prognosis) and IM2 (poor prognosis). Because different pieces of the same tissue were used for different assays, technical variation could not be separated from intratumor heterogeneity. TCRbeta sequencing supported higher T cell infiltration in tumors than in uninvolved lung tissue, consistent with immunofluorescence CD3 counts. Because assay coverage varied across patients depending on available tissue quantity, TCR sequencing was performed for only a subset of the cohort.

TCR sequencing with the immunoSEQ assay provided the T-cell fraction in tumor and uninvolved lung tissue. As for the authors' bioinformatics: To analyze survival, patients were divided into a high T-cell fraction group (upper tertile) and a low T-cell fraction group (lower two tertiles), and the two groups were compared using a log-rank test. Paired tumor versus uninvolved lung differences in T-cell fraction were tested with a signed-rank test. The table comes from immuneACCESS by way of TCRdb, which keeps in-frame sequences with V and J called. Part of the clones is missing from these tables; in studies checked, under half for an unresolved V gene and the rest for unknown reasons. V, J and clone size are taken as reported in that table, and D and trimming were inferred from the DNA itself. This sample lists about 12,000 clones; around 76% were detected once. Clones ranked in the top ten supply approximately 16% of the sample.

Trimming takes 0 bases from V and 7 bases from J, and the germline ends sit 6 bases apart. In the germline V gene, CDR1 corresponds to SGHTA and CDR2 to FQGNSA. The CDR3 starts with the cysteine, ends with the phenylalanine, and has 12 residues. The DNA shown is the 36-base CDR3, in frame from base 1. Enrollment in ICON was initiated in early 2016, and the last patient was enrolled in 2018. Fresh tumor and matched uninvolved tissue for in-depth immune analyses, including TCR sequencing, were collected from a subcohort of under 85 patients. DNA isolated from bulk tissue, without cell sorting, was used for TCR sequencing. On this clone itself: It has no known antigen specificity. Within one base of it there is no much larger clone, and no base qualities were kept.

Material for sequencing was uninvolved lung tissue not adjacent to the tumor. Recombination connected TRBV7-2 to TRBJ2-5, with an unclear D gene assignment. The origin of this receptor is a human donor with non-small cell lung cancer. The CDR3 reads CASSLAWGTQYF. The nucleotides read TGTGCCAGCAGCTTAGCTTGGGGGACCCAGTACTTC.